The 9 T cell receptor beta chains reported below all come from one sample, sequenced in a study of memory CD4+ T cells and cytomegalovirus serostatus. Produced via immunoSEQ multiplex PCR; TCRdb's table is partial and in-frame only. The data show tens of thousands of clones, approximately 76% seen once. The sort gate was single viable CD3+CD4+CD8-CD45RO+ cells for memory CD4+ T cells. The specimen was memory CD4+ T cells from blood. The receptors derive from an adult in good health and CMV-seronegative. Some clones in this sample may be carry-over from other donors' samples.

The chain is built from TRBV5-8 and TRBJ1-4, with D unresolved. CDR1 and CDR2 (germline): SGHTS, YDEGEE. The CDR3 consists of 14 residues. The germline V and J ends were trimmed by 2 bases and 4 bases, with 9 bases remaining between them. The CDR3 here is CASSLKGINEKLFF. The CDR3 nucleotides read TGTGCCAGCAGCTTAAAAGGCATTAATGAAAAACTGTTTTTT.

This clone occurred a few times. CDR3 bases: TGTGCCAGCAGCCTCGGGACAGGTCGTAGAGACATTCAGTACTTC. Residues: CASSLGTGRRDIQYF. The chain joins TRBV5-6 to TRBJ2-4; 8 bases map to TRBD1. J lost 8 bases, V lost 4 bases, and 11 bases had no gene match. Per germline, CDR1 SGHDT and CDR2 YYEEEE. The CDR3 extends over 15 amino acids.

The chain joins TRBV29-1 to TRBJ1-2; D may be TRBD1 (5 bases). V lost 6 bases, J lost 3 bases, and 11 bases lay in between. Germline V CDR1 and CDR2: SQVTM, ANQGSEA. This CDR3 has 12 amino acids. This chain's CDR3 is CSVSWGDYGYTF. The CDR3 DNA reads as TGCAGCGTATCTTGGGGGGACTATGGCTACACCTTC.

The CDR3 bases are TGTGCCAGCAGCTTACGGATTCTCACTGAAGCTTTCTTT. Translating it yields CASSLRILTEAFF. The chain recombines TRBV7-8 with TRBJ1-1; D not resolved. From germline, CDR1 is SGHVS and CDR2 FQNEAQ. The CDR3 spans 13 residues. V was clipped by 2 bases and J by 4 bases, with 8 bases between them.

The chain combines TRBV30 with TRBJ1-2; D unclear. V lost 4 bases to trimming and J lost 1 base, with 7 bases between them. CDR1 and CDR2 from the germline V gene are GTSNPN and SVGIG (reference sequence). The length of the CDR3 is 12 residues. CDR3 region: CAWTTSNYGYTF. The CDR3 coding sequence is TGTGCCTGGACCACTAGTAACTATGGCTACACCTTC. The full variable domain, rest sourced from reference TRBV30 and TRBJ1-2, is SQTIHQWPATLVQPVGSPLSLECTVEGTSNPNLYWYRQAAGRGLQLLFYSVGIGQISSEVPQNLSASRPQDRQFILSSKKLLLSDSGFYLCAWTTSNYGYTFGSGTRLTVV.

The chain combines TRBV6-6 with TRBJ1-2; 7 positions match TRBD1. Per germline, CDR1 MNHNY and CDR2 SVGAGI (reference sequence). There are 15 residues in the CDR3. With V trimmed by 2 bases and J by 0 bases, 3 bases remained unmatched. CDR3 loop: CASSYQGGPNYGYTF. In DNA form, the CDR3 reads TGTGCCAGCAGTTACCAGGGGGGGCCTAACTATGGCTACACCTTC.

The J gene is TRBJ2-3, the V gene TRBV10-3, with no clear D. Germline CDR1 and CDR2: ENHRY and SYGVKD. The CDR3 runs 15 residues. Trimming left V 3 bases short and J 0 bases short, with 10 bases between. CDR3 sequence reads: CAISDTGQSTDTQYF. Written as DNA, the CDR3 is TGTGCCATCAGTGATACGGGCCAAAGCACAGATACGCAGTATTTT.

This clone has just a few counts. V is TRBV14 and J is TRBJ1-2; tentative D call: TRBD1 (6 bases). This CDR3 spans 14 amino acids. V was clipped by 4 bases and J by 4 bases, with 13 bases between them. Looked up from germline, CDR1 is SGHDN and CDR2 is FVKESK. Here the CDR3 DNA reads TGTGCCAGCAGCCTACTTTCAGGGGCCTATGGCTACACCTTC. Translated, it gives CASSLLSGAYGYTF.

The genes are TRBV19 and TRBJ1-1; TRBD1 might be the D (6 bases). CDR3 length: 13 amino acids. Germline-derived CDR1 and CDR2 are LNHDA and SQIVND (reference sequence). V lost 2 bases, J lost 7 bases, and 11 bases lay in between. The CDR3 region has the DNA TGTGCCAGTAGTATAACGAGGGGGGGTGAAGCTTTCTTT. Encoded protein: CASSITRGGEAFF.